Following are 6 T cell receptor beta chains from one sample sequenced in a study of blood T cell repertoires in COVID-19. Profiling relied on immunoSEQ multiplex PCR, and the TCRdb table lists in-frame clones only, not all of them. The sample yields 100,000 to 150,000 clones, roughly 86% seen once. Source material: peripheral blood. The receptors shown here come from a woman aged 60 to 75 with acute or convalescent COVID-19.

The rearrangement links TRBV10-2 to TRBJ2-1; D gene unclear. Germline values: CDR1 WSHSY, CDR2 SAAADI. This CDR3 is built from 12 residues. Trimming pared 5 bases from V and 7 bases from J, leaving 9 bases between. The CDR3 DNA sequence: TGCGCCAGCAGTTCCGCGGAAAATGAGCAGTTCTTC. Amino acids: CASSSAENEQFF.

This clone was counted between two and nine times. V and J are TRBV6-5 and TRBJ1-1, with TRBD1 matching 7 bases. This CDR3 comprises 15 residues. Germline V lookup: CDR1 MNHEY, CDR2 SVGAGI. Trimming removed 5 bases from V and 0 bases from J; junction bases left unmatched: 6. CDR3 amino acids: CASSPTGELNTEAFF. The DNA for the CDR3 is TGTGCCAGCAGTCCCACAGGGGAATTGAACACTGAAGCTTTCTTT.

The chain joins TRBV5-4 to TRBJ2-3; tentative D call: TRBD2 (6 bases). The CDR3 runs 16 residues. Germline V gene lookup returns CDR1 SGHNT and CDR2 YYREEE (reference sequence). Deletions cut 5 bases from V and 4 bases from J, with 20 bases between. In DNA, the CDR3 is TGTGCCAGCAGGCGGCTGGTAGCGGAAGGAGCAGATACGCAGTATTTT. It codes for CASRRLVAEGADTQYF.

CDR3 protein: CASSAGTTSTDTQYF. The CDR3 nucleotides are TGTGCCAGCAGTGCAGGGACTACTAGCACAGATACGCAGTATTTT. The V and J genes are TRBV2 and TRBJ2-3; 7 bases are shared with TRBD2. V shed 4 bases, J shed 0 bases, and the junction held 4 bases outside the gene matches. Germline values: CDR1 SNHLY, CDR2 FYNNEI. The CDR3 runs 15 residues.

The chain couples TRBV21-1 to TRBJ2-5; no DNA check was done on the table's D call, TRBD2. TRBV21-1 represents a pseudogene. The CDR3 sequence is 16 residues long. CDR3 DNA: TGTGCCAGCAGCCCCCCAGCAGCGGAGGCCAGGGAGACCCAGTACTTC. Translated, it gives CASSPPAAEARETQYF.

The chain has TRBV28 and TRBJ1-5; D is unresolved. CDR3 size: 14 residues. Germline lookup yields CDR1 MDHEN and CDR2 SYDVKM. The V gene lost 6 bases and the J gene lost 3 bases, with 12 bases spanning the gap. CDR3 bases: TGTGCCAGCAGAGGAGGGCCTTTCAATCAGCCCCAGCATTTT. Translated, it gives CASRGGPFNQPQHF. Looking up the rest from reference TRBV28 and TRBJ1-5 gives the full variable domain: DVKVTQSSRYLVKRTGEKVFLECVQDMDHENMFWYRQDPGLGLRLIYFSYDVKMKEKGDIPEGYSVSREKKERFSLILESASTNQTSMYLCASRGGPFNQPQHFGDGTRLSIL.